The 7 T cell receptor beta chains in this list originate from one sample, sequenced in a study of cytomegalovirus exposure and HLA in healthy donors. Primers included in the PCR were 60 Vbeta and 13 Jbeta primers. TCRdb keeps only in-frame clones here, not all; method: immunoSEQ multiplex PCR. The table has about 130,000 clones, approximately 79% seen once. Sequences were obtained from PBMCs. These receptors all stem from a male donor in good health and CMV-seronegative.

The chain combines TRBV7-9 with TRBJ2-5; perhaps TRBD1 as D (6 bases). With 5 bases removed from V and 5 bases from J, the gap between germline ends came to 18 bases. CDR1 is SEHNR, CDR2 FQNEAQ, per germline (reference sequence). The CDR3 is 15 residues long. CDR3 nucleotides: TGTGCCAGCAGCCCGACAGGCTCCATACAGGAGACCCAGTACTTC. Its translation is CASSPTGSIQETQYF.

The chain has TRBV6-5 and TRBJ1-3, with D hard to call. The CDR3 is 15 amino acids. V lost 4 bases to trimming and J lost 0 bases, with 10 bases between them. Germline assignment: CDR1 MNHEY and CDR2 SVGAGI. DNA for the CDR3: TGTGCCAGCAGTTTCCTAACGAGCTCTGGAAACACCATATATTTT. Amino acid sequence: CASSFLTSSGNTIYF.

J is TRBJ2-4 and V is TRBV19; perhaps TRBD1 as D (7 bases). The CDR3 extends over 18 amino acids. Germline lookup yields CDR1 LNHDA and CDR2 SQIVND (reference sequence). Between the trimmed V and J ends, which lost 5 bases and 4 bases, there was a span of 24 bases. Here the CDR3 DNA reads TGTGCCAGTAGTGTACCCGGGACAGAGGGAGGTAGGAAAAACATTCAGTACTTC. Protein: CASSVPGTEGGRKNIQYF.

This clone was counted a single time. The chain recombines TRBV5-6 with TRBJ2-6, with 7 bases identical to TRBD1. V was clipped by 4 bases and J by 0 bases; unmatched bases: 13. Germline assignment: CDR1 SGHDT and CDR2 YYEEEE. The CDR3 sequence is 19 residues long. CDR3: CASSLPLDRSFSGANVLTF. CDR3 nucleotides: TGTGCCAGCAGCCTCCCGTTGGACAGGTCTTTCTCTGGGGCCAACGTCCTGACTTTC.

The DNA of the CDR3 is TGCGCCAGCAGCCGGGACAGGGGGAGTTCACCCCTCCACTTT. This translates into CASSRDRGSSPLHF. The chain couples TRBV5-1 to TRBJ1-6, with 11 bases fitting TRBD1. Germline lookup yields CDR1 SGHRS and CDR2 YFSETQ. The trim removed 4 bases at V and 9 bases at J, leaving 3 bases unmatched. CDR3 length equals 14 residues.

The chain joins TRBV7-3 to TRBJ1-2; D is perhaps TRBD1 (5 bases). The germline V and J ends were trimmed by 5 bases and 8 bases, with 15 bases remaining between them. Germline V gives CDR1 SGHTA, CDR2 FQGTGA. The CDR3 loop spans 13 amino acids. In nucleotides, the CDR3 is TGTGCCAGCAGCGGAAAAGGGGAGGGGGGCTACACCTTC. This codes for CASSGKGEGGYTF.

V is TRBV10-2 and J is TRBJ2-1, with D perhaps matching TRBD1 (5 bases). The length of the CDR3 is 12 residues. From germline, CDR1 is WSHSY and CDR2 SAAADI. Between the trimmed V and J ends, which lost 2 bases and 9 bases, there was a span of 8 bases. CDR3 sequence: CASSEVQGEQFF. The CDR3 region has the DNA TGCGCCAGCAGTGAGGTTCAGGGTGAGCAGTTCTTC.